A single sample is the source of the 21 T cell receptor beta chains below, sequenced in a study of T cells in Graves' hyperthyroidism and ophthalmopathy. Amplification of TCR beta CDR3 regions used RNA as the template. A first-round RT-PCR of the TCR CDR3 used the HTBI primer set. One entry per CDR3 protein, called by TCRdb with MiXCR from the multiplex PCR reads. The sample shows roughly 600,000 distinct CDR3 sequences, roughly 15% of them seen only once. Sequencing was carried out using blood. The receptor source for this set is a woman aged 50 to 65 with Graves' ophthalmopathy.

This clonotype was observed at least ten times. The chain has TRBV11-2 and TRBJ2-5, with D unclear. V was pared by 0 bases and J by 6 bases, with 11 bases between. Germline-derived CDR1 and CDR2 are SGHAT and FQNNGV. This CDR3 is 14 amino acids long. The CDR3: CASSLDLGWKTQYF. In nucleotides, the CDR3 is TGTGCCAGCAGCTTAGATCTGGGGTGGAAGACCCAGTACTTC. The full variable domain, rest sourced from reference TRBV11-2 and TRBJ2-5, is EAGVAQSPRYKIIEKRQSVAFWCNPISGHATLYWYQQILGQGPKLLIQFQNNGVVDDSQLPKDRFSAERLKGVDSTLKIQPAKLEDSAVYLCASSLDLGWKTQYFGPGTRLLVL.

This clonotype was observed a handful of times. The chain joins TRBV7-9 to TRBJ2-1; D not resolved. V was shortened by 1 base and J by 10 bases, with 11 bases between the two germline ends. The CDR3 spans 13 residues. Germline loops: CDR1 SEHNR, CDR2 FQNEAQ (reference sequence). The DNA for the CDR3 is TGTGCCAGCAGCTTAGAGGTCAGGTGGGAGCAGTTCTTC. Protein sequence: CASSLEVRWEQFF.

This clonotype has at least ten counts. The chain recombines TRBV9 with TRBJ1-2, with D hard to call. V was clipped by 5 bases and J by 8 bases, with 10 bases between them. CDR1 and CDR2 from the germline V gene are SGDLS and YYNGEE. This CDR3 spans 11 amino acids. This CDR3 is CASRATWGYTF. CDR3 sequence (DNA): TGTGCCAGCAGAGCTACTTGGGGCTACACCTTC.

This clonotype has a count of ten or more. J is TRBJ2-1 and V is TRBV28; 9 bases align to TRBD2. The CDR3 has 16 amino acids. The germline V gene encodes CDR1 MDHEN and CDR2 SYDVKM. After removal of 4 bases from V and 7 bases from J, the junction contained 11 bases not matched to a gene. The CDR3 is CASSSPGVAGENEQFF. For the CDR3, the DNA is TGTGCCAGCAGTTCCCCCGGGGTAGCGGGAGAAAATGAGCAGTTCTTC.

V gene TRBV4-2 combines with J gene TRBJ2-2; 10 nucleotides align to TRBD2. CDR1 and CDR2 from the germline V gene are LGHNA and YNFKEQ. J was trimmed by 5 bases and V by 4 bases; bases with no gene match: 7. This CDR3 has 16 residues. In nucleotides, the CDR3 is TGTGCCAGCAGCCTGGCAAGGACTAGCGGAACCGGGGAGCTGTTTTTT. Translated, it gives CASSLARTSGTGELFF.

This clonotype appeared many times. V is TRBV28 and J is TRBJ1-1; 7 nucleotides agree with TRBD1. The CDR3 is 14 residues long. Germline V gene data show CDR1 as MDHEN and CDR2 as SYDVKM. V shed 8 bases, J shed 4 bases, and the junction held 10 bases outside the gene matches. CDR3 sequence (DNA): TGTGCCAGCTGTCTAGGGGGCGTCTCCACTGAAGCTTTCTTT. This codes for CASCLGGVSTEAFF. Using reference TRBV28 and TRBJ1-1 for the parts outside the CDR3, the full variable domain is DVKVTQSSRYLVKRTGEKVFLECVQDMDHENMFWYRQDPGLGLRLIYFSYDVKMKEKGDIPEGYSVSREKKERFSLILESASTNQTSMYLCASCLGGVSTEAFFGQGTRLTVV.

This clonotype was seen a few times. The J gene is TRBJ1-5, the V gene TRBV6-1; 7 bases fit TRBD1. With V trimmed by 0 bases and J by 2 bases, 10 bases remained unmatched. Per the germline V gene, CDR1 is MNHNS and CDR2 is SASEGT. This CDR3 region has 18 residues. CDR3 bases: TGTGCCAGCAGTGAAGCATACAGGGGTTTTACGGGCAATCAGCCCCAGCATTTT. This sequence encodes CASSEAYRGFTGNQPQHF.

This clonotype was recorded many times. V is TRBV5-1 and J is TRBJ2-1; D might be TRBD2 (5 bases). The CDR3 has 14 amino acids. From germline, CDR1 is SGHRS and CDR2 YFSETQ. The germline V and J ends were trimmed by 7 bases and 5 bases, with 16 bases remaining between them. The chain's CDR3 is CASAGTNRNNEQFF. Here the CDR3 DNA reads TGCGCCAGCGCGGGTACCAACCGAAACAATGAGCAGTTCTTC.

For the CDR3, the DNA is TGCAGCGTTGTAAGACAGGGGTATAGCTACGAGCAGTACTTC. This gives the protein CSVVRQGYSYEQYF. V is TRBV29-1 and J is TRBJ2-7, with 8 bases aligning to TRBD1. The CDR3 extends over 14 amino acids. The ends lost 4 bases at V and 3 bases at J; junction bases unmatched: 8. CDR1 and CDR2 from the germline V gene are SQVTM and ANQGSEA.

About this clonotype itself: The junction shows a germline mismatch at one end, possibly a read error. The chain joins TRBV7-3 to TRBJ1-1, with a possible D match to TRBD1 (6 bases). The V gene's germline CDR1 is SGHTA and CDR2 FQGTGA. CDR3 length equals 16 residues. The CDR3 nucleotides read TGTGCCAGCAGCTTAACAAGGCAGGGGAAGGATACTGAAGCTTCCTTT. Its translation is CASSLTRQGKDTEASF.

As regards this clonotype: This could be a read error, since a much larger clone is one nucleotide away. This sequence joins TRBV9 and TRBJ2-5; D possibly matches TRBD1 or TRBD2 (5 bases each). Trimming removed 1 base from V and 0 bases from J, with 10 bases in between. CDR3 length equals 15 residues. CDR1 is SGDLS and CDR2 is YYNGEE in the germline V gene. The CDR3 spells CASSVRGDYQETQYF. The CDR3 region has the DNA TGTGCCAGCAGCGTAAGGGGAGATTACCAAGAGACCCAGTACTTC.

This chain links TRBV2 with TRBJ1-2; D not certain. The V gene's germline CDR1 is SNHLY and CDR2 FYNNEI. V lost 2 bases to trimming and J lost 2 bases, with 9 bases between them. The CDR3 is made up of 14 amino acids. The CDR3 sequence: CASSETWQNYGYTF. The CDR3 region has the DNA TGTGCCAGCAGTGAAACGTGGCAGAACTATGGCTACACCTTC. The full variable domain, with the rest looked up from reference TRBV2 and TRBJ1-2, is EPEVTQTPSHQVTQMGQEVILRCVPISNHLYFYWYRQILGQKVEFLVSFYNNEISEKSEIFDDQFSVERPDGSNFTLKIRSTKLEDSAMYFCASSETWQNYGYTFGSGTRLTVV.

The sample holds a few counts of this clonotype. The chain is built from TRBV5-8 and TRBJ1-2, with 7 positions matching TRBD1. Trimming took 4 bases from V and 7 from J; bases not matched to a gene: 7. CDR3 length: 13 residues. CDR1 and CDR2 (germline): SGHTS, YDEGEE. DNA of the CDR3: TGTGCCAGCAGCCCACCGGGACAGTCTGGCTACACCTTC. Amino acid sequence: CASSPPGQSGYTF.

The V and J genes are TRBV11-3 and TRBJ2-2; D uncertain. Germline lookup yields CDR1 SGHNT and CDR2 YENEEA. There are 12 residues in the CDR3. V was pared by 8 bases and J by 5 bases, with 9 bases between. CDR3 sequence (DNA): TGTGCCAGCGGCGTCGGGACCGGGGAGCTGTTTTTT. It encodes CASGVGTGELFF. Filled out from reference TRBV11-3 and TRBJ2-2, the complete variable domain reads EAGVVQSPRYKIIEKKQPVAFWCNPISGHNTLYWYLQNLGQGPELLIRYENEEAVDDSQLPKDRFSAERLKGVDSTLKIQPAELGDSAVYLCASGVGTGELFFGEGSRLTVL.

Comments on this clonotype: Being one base from a much bigger clone, this may be a read error. The chain combines TRBV10-3 with TRBJ2-6; 8 bases line up with TRBD1. Germline V gives CDR1 ENHRY, CDR2 SYGVKD. The length of the CDR3 is 17 residues. The CDR3 bases are TGTGCCATCAGTGTACAGGACAGGGTCTCTGGGGCCAGCGTCCTGACTTTC. Translating it yields CAISVQDRVSGASVLTF.

This clonotype has ten or more counts. The chain recombines TRBV27 with TRBJ2-5; D is possibly TRBD1 (6 bases). The germline CDR1 and CDR2 sequences are MNHEY and SMNVEV (reference sequence). Trimming pared 2 bases from V and 5 bases from J, leaving 15 bases between. This CDR3 is 15 amino acids long. Written as DNA, the CDR3 is TGTGCCAGCAGTTTAGGTCCAGGGGCTGTGGAGACCCAGTACTTC. It codes for CASSLGPGAVETQYF.

The sample holds a few counts of this clonotype. The V call is TRBV10-3, the J call TRBJ2-1, with TRBD2 identical over 7 bases. CDR3 length: 14 amino acids. V lost 3 bases and J lost 4; bases outside the gene matches: 3. Looked up from germline, CDR1 is ENHRY and CDR2 is SYGVKD. This CDR3 is CAISEGGSYNEQFF. In DNA form, the CDR3 reads TGTGCCATCAGTGAAGGCGGGAGTTACAATGAGCAGTTCTTC.

V is TRBV2 and J is TRBJ2-1; 13 bases are shared with TRBD2. V gave up 10 bases and J gave up 6 bases; unmatched junction bases: 9. The CDR3 is made up of 15 amino acids. In germline, CDR1 is SNHLY, CDR2 FYNNEI. This CDR3 reads CATNRLAGGPNEQFF. The CDR3 region has the DNA TGTGCCACCAATCGACTAGCGGGAGGACCCAATGAGCAGTTCTTC.

The V gene is TRBV12-3 or TRBV12-4, the J gene TRBJ2-2, with 12 bases identical to TRBD2. Trimming removed 5 bases from V and 2 bases from J; junction bases left unmatched: 15. The CDR3 is 20 amino acids. The CDR3 reads CASSPGGGTSGFTNTGELFF. The CDR3 DNA reads as TGTGCCAGCAGTCCGGGGGGCGGGACTAGCGGGTTTACCAACACCGGGGAGCTGTTTTTT.

This clonotype was seen repeatedly, ten times or more. The V and J genes are TRBV7-9 and TRBJ2-7; D remains unclear. Germline CDR1 and CDR2: SEHNR and FQNEAQ (reference sequence). The CDR3 covers 13 residues. V lost 2 bases and J 3 bases, leaving 8 bases between the germline ends. This chain's CDR3 is CASSLPGHYEQYF. The DNA for the CDR3 is TGTGCCAGCAGCTTACCTGGGCACTACGAGCAGTACTTC.

This chain uses TRBV19 with TRBJ2-3, with D possibly TRBD1 on 6 matching bases. Germline V gene data show CDR1 as LNHDA and CDR2 as SQIVND (reference sequence). Trimming cost V 6 bases and J 2 bases, with 9 bases left between them. The CDR3 totals 13 residues. The CDR3 loop is CASRRDNTDTQYF. The CDR3 nucleotides read TGTGCCAGTAGACGGGACAACACAGATACGCAGTATTTT.